Listed here is a single T cell receptor (beta chain). Everyone who took part was 18 to 89 years old, and they came from over 20 US areas. This sample is drawn from a study of blood T cell repertoires in COVID-19. Study in general: T cells, B-cell-depleted T cells, or PBMCs supplied cDNA or gDNA.

Sequencing used immunoSEQ multiplex PCR; TCRdb keeps in-frame clones, though not all of them. The sample holds some 390,000 clones, around 92% seen once. In germline, CDR1 is SGHAT, CDR2 FQNNGV. CDR3 length: 19 residues. With V trimmed by 5 bases and J by 5 bases, 17 bases remained unmatched. The rearrangement links TRBV11-2 to TRBJ2-5; TRBD2 aligns across 13 bases. Sequencing was performed on PBMCs or T cells enriched from blood (not recorded which). The receptor's source is a woman aged 30 to 39 who had recovered from COVID-19. In DNA form, the CDR3 reads TGTGCCAGCAGCCCGAGGACTAGCGGGAGAAGTGCCGTTGGGGAGACCCAGTACTTC. This codes for CASSPRTSGRSAVGETQYF.